A selection of T cell receptor beta chains follows, all from one sample in a study of shared clonotypes between healthy human individuals. This table comes from immunoSEQ multiplex PCR, and its TCRdb copy is limited to in-frame clones, with some not included. The data hold about 1,500,000 clones, with roughly 96% observed a single time. Sequencing was carried out using naive CD4+ T cells sorted from blood. These receptors originate from a man aged 30 to 39 in good health. The CDR3 runs from the conserved cysteine through the conserved F or W. The D gene is left open where the match is weak. Clone size is given for some rows only: seen once, a few or many times, or a class if the clone is expanded.

abundance: .; v_gene: TRBV6-5; d_gene: TRBD1; j_gene: TRBJ2-5; CDR3aa: CASSPGTARGETQYF; CDR3nt: TGTGCCAGCAGCCCCGGGACAGCCCGCGGCGAGACCCAGTACTTC
abundance: .; v_gene: TRBV5-5; d_gene: TRBD2; j_gene: TRBJ2-1; CDR3aa: CASSRTSGSLNEQFF; CDR3nt: TGTGCCAGCAGCCGGACTAGCGGGAGTTTAAATGAGCAGTTCTTC
abundance: .; v_gene: TRBV28; d_gene: TRBD2; j_gene: TRBJ2-5; CDR3aa: CASSLPGLAGGEETQYF; CDR3nt: TGTGCCAGCAGCCTACCGGGACTAGCGGGAGGAGAAGAGACCCAGTACTTC
abundance: .; v_gene: TRBV12-5; d_gene: .; j_gene: TRBJ2-3; CDR3aa: CASGLGQGDGWSTDTQYF; CDR3nt: TGTGCTAGTGGTTTGGGGCAGGGCGACGGGTGGAGCACAGATACGCAGTATTTT
abundance: .; v_gene: TRBV27; d_gene: .; j_gene: TRBJ2-7; CDR3aa: CASASLLPSYEQYF; CDR3nt: TGTGCCAGCGCATCCCTACTACCCTCCTACGAGCAGTACTTC
abundance: .; v_gene: TRBV9; d_gene: .; j_gene: TRBJ1-4; CDR3aa: CASSVEGGRSEKLFF; CDR3nt: TGTGCCAGCAGCGTAGAGGGGGGACGAAGTGAAAAACTGTTTTTT
abundance: .; v_gene: TRBV29-1; d_gene: .; j_gene: TRBJ1-1; CDR3aa: CSVEGGGVNTEAFF; CDR3nt: TGCAGCGTTGAGGGGGGTGGGGTGAACACTGAAGCTTTCTTT
abundance: .; v_gene: TRBV28; d_gene: TRBD1; j_gene: TRBJ1-2; CDR3aa: CASSTGGHGYTF; CDR3nt: TGTGCCAGCAGTACAGGGGGTCATGGCTACACCTTC
abundance: .; v_gene: TRBV18; d_gene: .; j_gene: TRBJ2-3; CDR3aa: CASSPPASRDTQYF; CDR3nt: TGTGCCAGCTCACCACCGGCTAGTCGAGATACGCAGTATTTT
abundance: .; v_gene: TRBV7-9; d_gene: .; j_gene: TRBJ1-2; CDR3aa: CASALAGATGYTF; CDR3nt: TGTGCCAGCGCTTTGGCGGGGGCGACGGGCTACACCTTC
abundance: .; v_gene: TRBV30; d_gene: .; j_gene: TRBJ2-7; CDR3aa: CAWSVGGSGSYEQYF; CDR3nt: TGTGCCTGGAGTGTAGGAGGGAGTGGGTCCTACGAGCAGTACTTC
abundance: .; v_gene: TRBV10-3; d_gene: .; j_gene: TRBJ2-7; CDR3aa: CAISEYGPSSYEQYF; CDR3nt: TGTGCCATCAGTGAGTACGGGCCAAGCTCCTACGAGCAGTACTTC
abundance: .; v_gene: TRBV2; d_gene: .; j_gene: TRBJ2-5; CDR3aa: CASSEGLWETQYF; CDR3nt: TGTGCCAGCAGTGAAGGGTTATGGGAGACCCAGTACTTC
abundance: .; v_gene: TRBV2; d_gene: TRBD1; j_gene: TRBJ2-7; CDR3aa: CASSEGGQGGYEQYF; CDR3nt: TGTGCCAGCAGTGAAGGGGGACAGGGGGGATACGAGCAGTACTTC
abundance: .; v_gene: TRBV25-1; d_gene: .; j_gene: TRBJ2-3; CDR3aa: CASSGPLLGDTQYF; CDR3nt: TGTGCCAGCAGTGGCCCTCTTTTAGGAGATACGCAGTATTTT
abundance: .; v_gene: TRBV7-8; d_gene: TRBD1; j_gene: TRBJ1-1; CDR3aa: CASSRFDRGLVGTEAFF; CDR3nt: TGTGCCAGCAGCCGTTTTGACAGGGGGTTAGTTGGGACTGAAGCTTTCTTT
abundance: .; v_gene: TRBV6-5; d_gene: TRBD2; j_gene: TRBJ2-1; CDR3aa: CASRSDGGSGYNEQFF; CDR3nt: TGTGCCAGCCGTTCAGACGGGGGGTCAGGCTACAATGAGCAGTTCTTC
abundance: .; v_gene: TRBV5-4; d_gene: TRBD2; j_gene: TRBJ2-7; CDR3aa: CASSRSTGTSSYEQYF; CDR3nt: TGTGCCAGCAGCCGATCAACCGGGACTAGCTCCTACGAGCAGTACTTC
abundance: .; v_gene: TRBV7-9; d_gene: TRBD2; j_gene: TRBJ2-1; CDR3aa: CASSLAGLATINNNEQFF; CDR3nt: TGTGCCAGCAGCTTGGCGGGACTAGCGACCATTAACAACAATGAGCAGTTCTTC
abundance: .; v_gene: TRBV11-2; d_gene: .; j_gene: TRBJ2-7; CDR3aa: CASSLVGPGGEQYF; CDR3nt: TGTGCCAGCAGCTTAGTGGGCCCAGGTGGCGAGCAGTACTTC
abundance: .; v_gene: TRBV7-2; d_gene: .; j_gene: TRBJ2-1; CDR3aa: CASSLVGTRPYNEQFF; CDR3nt: TGTGCCAGCAGCTTAGTGGGGACTCGGCCTTACAATGAGCAGTTCTTC
abundance: few; v_gene: TRBV5-1; d_gene: .; j_gene: TRBJ2-2; CDR3aa: CASSPRQADTGELFF; CDR3nt: TGCGCCAGCAGCCCACGACAGGCGGACACCGGGGAGCTGTTTTTT
abundance: .; v_gene: TRBV28; d_gene: .; j_gene: TRBJ2-3; CDR3aa: CASSWVRTADTQYF; CDR3nt: TGTGCCAGCAGTTGGGTTCGCACCGCAGATACGCAGTATTTT
abundance: .; v_gene: TRBV2; d_gene: .; j_gene: TRBJ1-1; CDR3aa: CASSEPAGEGSEAFF; CDR3nt: TGTGCCAGCAGTGAACCCGCGGGAGAAGGCTCTGAAGCTTTCTTT
abundance: .; v_gene: TRBV7-6; d_gene: .; j_gene: TRBJ1-4; CDR3aa: CASSFAGAATNEKLFF; CDR3nt: TGTGCCAGCAGCTTTGCGGGGGCAGCAACTAATGAAAAACTGTTTTTT
abundance: .; v_gene: TRBV5-1; d_gene: .; j_gene: TRBJ1-4; CDR3aa: CASSSSPLPPNALFF; CDR3nt: TGCGCCAGCAGCTCGTCGCCCCTTCCCCCAAACGCACTGTTTTTT
abundance: .; v_gene: TRBV27; d_gene: TRBD2; j_gene: TRBJ2-1; CDR3aa: CASSFGSGSVNEQFF; CDR3nt: TGTGCCAGCAGTTTTGGGAGCGGGAGCGTCAATGAGCAGTTCTTC
abundance: .; v_gene: TRBV5-1; d_gene: TRBD1; j_gene: TRBJ1-3; CDR3aa: CASSFWGQGTGNTIYF; CDR3nt: TGCGCCAGCAGCTTCTGGGGACAGGGAACTGGAAACACCATATATTTT
abundance: .; v_gene: TRBV7-2; d_gene: .; j_gene: TRBJ2-3; CDR3aa: CASSFRFRGRADTQYF; CDR3nt: TGTGCCAGCAGCTTTAGGTTCAGGGGGAGGGCAGATACGCAGTATTTT
abundance: .; v_gene: TRBV9; d_gene: .; j_gene: TRBJ2-3; CDR3aa: CASSVGRVGDTQYF; CDR3nt: TGTGCCAGCAGCGTAGGCAGGGTTGGAGATACGCAGTATTTT
abundance: .; v_gene: TRBV5-1; d_gene: .; j_gene: TRBJ1-4; CDR3aa: CASKIRPGRPNEKLFF; CDR3nt: TGCGCCAGCAAGATCCGTCCGGGGCGGCCTAATGAAAAACTGTTTTTT
abundance: .; v_gene: TRBV6-5; d_gene: .; j_gene: TRBJ1-2; CDR3aa: CATRGPSVSGYTF; CDR3nt: TGTGCCACGAGGGGCCCCTCGGTTTCTGGCTACACCTTC
abundance: .; v_gene: TRBV10-1; d_gene: TRBD2; j_gene: TRBJ2-3; CDR3aa: CASRVSGRPPQSSDTQYF; CDR3nt: TGCGCCAGCAGGGTCAGCGGGAGGCCTCCCCAGTCGTCAGATACGCAGTATTTT
abundance: .; v_gene: TRBV5-1; d_gene: .; j_gene: TRBJ2-7; CDR3aa: CASSPISSYEQYF; CDR3nt: TGCGCCAGCAGCCCTATTAGCAGCTACGAGCAGTACTTC
abundance: .; v_gene: TRBV5-1; d_gene: .; j_gene: TRBJ2-6; CDR3aa: CASRLGGLGANVLTF; CDR3nt: TGCGCCAGCAGACTCGGGGGATTGGGGGCCAACGTCCTGACTTTC
abundance: .; v_gene: TRBV5-1; d_gene: TRBD1; j_gene: TRBJ2-1; CDR3aa: CASSLGTGQILREQFF; CDR3nt: TGCGCCAGCAGCTTGGGGACAGGCCAAATCCTCAGGGAGCAGTTCTTC
abundance: .; v_gene: TRBV30; d_gene: TRBD2; j_gene: TRBJ2-7; CDR3aa: CAWASGGLAGGGNEQYF; CDR3nt: TGTGCCTGGGCCTCTGGCGGACTAGCGGGAGGCGGGAACGAGCAGTACTTC
abundance: .; v_gene: TRBV7-2; d_gene: TRBD1; j_gene: TRBJ2-7; CDR3aa: CASSLDRGSYEQYF; CDR3nt: TGTGCCAGCAGCTTAGACAGGGGCTCCTACGAGCAGTACTTC
abundance: few; v_gene: TRBV5-1; d_gene: .; j_gene: TRBJ2-1; CDR3aa: CASSLYNEQFF; CDR3nt: TGCGCCAGCAGCCTATACAATGAGCAGTTCTTC
abundance: .; v_gene: TRBV11-2; d_gene: .; j_gene: TRBJ2-1; CDR3aa: CASSLRGGTAASYNEQFF; CDR3nt: TGTGCCAGCAGCTTAAGGGGCGGGACAGCGGCCTCCTACAATGAGCAGTTCTTC
abundance: .; v_gene: TRBV11-2; d_gene: TRBD1; j_gene: TRBJ2-5; CDR3aa: CASSPTGQIGETQYF; CDR3nt: TGTGCCAGCAGCCCTACGGGACAGATAGGAGAGACCCAGTACTTC
abundance: .; v_gene: TRBV18; d_gene: .; j_gene: TRBJ2-1; CDR3aa: CASSTSWEQFF; CDR3nt: TGTGCCAGCTCAACTAGCTGGGAGCAGTTCTTC
abundance: .; v_gene: TRBV28; d_gene: TRBD1; j_gene: TRBJ2-7; CDR3aa: CASSPRGQVHPYEQYF; CDR3nt: TGTGCCAGCAGCCCAAGGGGACAGGTTCACCCCTACGAGCAGTACTTC
abundance: .; v_gene: TRBV10-1; d_gene: .; j_gene: TRBJ2-1; CDR3aa: CASSSGPPYNEQFF; CDR3nt: TGCGCCAGCAGCTCGGGACCACCCTACAATGAGCAGTTCTTC
abundance: .; v_gene: TRBV7-3; d_gene: TRBD2; j_gene: TRBJ2-2; CDR3aa: CASSLGLAGSGELFF; CDR3nt: TGTGCCAGCAGCTTAGGACTAGCGGGATCCGGGGAGCTGTTTTTT
abundance: .; v_gene: TRBV4-1; d_gene: TRBD2; j_gene: TRBJ2-1; CDR3aa: CASSRLAGIHEQFF; CDR3nt: TGCGCCAGCAGCCGACTAGCGGGAATCCATGAGCAGTTCTTC
abundance: .; v_gene: TRBV6-1; d_gene: .; j_gene: TRBJ1-5; CDR3aa: CASSGSGHMDQPQHF; CDR3nt: TGTGCCAGCAGTGGGTCAGGGCACATGGATCAGCCCCAGCATTTT
abundance: .; v_gene: TRBV6-9; d_gene: TRBD1; j_gene: TRBJ2-7; CDR3aa: CASSYDRDGASEQYF; CDR3nt: TGTGCCAGCAGTTACGACAGGGATGGGGCATCCGAGCAGTACTTC
abundance: .; v_gene: TRBV13; d_gene: .; j_gene: TRBJ2-1; CDR3aa: CASSFPTRTVNEQFF; CDR3nt: TGTGCCAGCAGCTTCCCAACGAGGACAGTCAATGAGCAGTTCTTC
abundance: .; v_gene: TRBV28; d_gene: TRBD2; j_gene: TRBJ2-7; CDR3aa: CASSPHSGGGAYEQYF; CDR3nt: TGTGCCAGCAGTCCCCACTCCGGGGGGGGTGCGTACGAGCAGTACTTC
abundance: .; v_gene: TRBV18; d_gene: TRBD1; j_gene: TRBJ1-3; CDR3aa: CASSRQGQAGNTIYF; CDR3nt: TGTGCCAGCTCACGACAGGGGCAAGCTGGAAACACCATATATTTT
abundance: .; v_gene: TRBV6-5; d_gene: TRBD1; j_gene: TRBJ2-7; CDR3aa: CASSPRQGYEQYF; CDR3nt: TGTGCCAGCAGTCCGCGACAGGGCTACGAGCAGTACTTC
abundance: .; v_gene: TRBV4-1; d_gene: TRBD1; j_gene: TRBJ1-3; CDR3aa: CASSQGAGTGNTIYF; CDR3nt: TGCGCCAGCAGTCAGGGGGCTGGGACTGGAAACACCATATATTTT
abundance: .; v_gene: TRBV30; d_gene: .; j_gene: TRBJ2-7; CDR3aa: CAWRGPQPYEQYF; CDR3nt: TGTGCCTGGAGAGGGCCCCAACCCTACGAGCAGTACTTC
abundance: .; v_gene: TRBV7-8; d_gene: .; j_gene: TRBJ1-1; CDR3aa: CASSIQENTEAFF; CDR3nt: TGTGCCAGCAGCATACAGGAGAACACTGAAGCTTTCTTT